These T cell receptor beta chains were read from a single sample in a study of blood T cell repertoires in COVID-19. Produced via immunoSEQ multiplex PCR; TCRdb's table is partial and in-frame only. This sample has 97,000 or so clones; about four fifths occur once, and the top ten carry 7.5% to 10%. What was sequenced was peripheral blood. Receptor source: a man aged 40-55 years with active or convalescent COVID-19. CDR3s include the opening cysteine and the closing phenylalanine or tryptophan. A D gene is named only where the DNA matches it firmly. The size of a clone is reported for some rows only, either as once, few or many, or as a class for expanded clones.

>NA|TRBV7-2|TRBD2|TRBJ2-5
TGTGCCAGCAGCTCGACTAGCGGGGGGGCGAGGGAGACCCAGTACTTC
CASSSTSGGARETQYF
>NA|TRBV5-4|TRBD2|TRBJ2-3
TGTGCCAGCAGCCCTCGACTAGCGGGTACTTCAGATACGCAGTATTTT
CASSPRLAGTSDTQYF
>NA|TRBV6-5|NA|TRBJ1-1
TGTGCCAGCAGTAGCGGGAGGAACACTGAAGCTTTCTTT
CASSSGRNTEAFF
>NA|TRBV6-2/TRBV6-3|NA|TRBJ2-5
TGTGCCAGCAGTTACCTTCCTCAAGAGACCCAGTACTTC
CASSYLPQETQYF
>NA|TRBV3-1/TRBV3-2|TRBD2|TRBJ2-1
TGTGCCAGCAGCCATGGGCGGGGGGCCCATGAGCAGTTCTTC
CASSHGRGAHEQFF
>NA|TRBV18|TRBD1|TRBJ1-2
TGTGCCAGCTCACCTGCGGGGACAGGGGGTCTTTTCTATGGCTACACCTTC
CASSPAGTGGLFYGYTF
>NA|TRBV12-3/TRBV12-4|NA|TRBJ1-2
TGTGCCAGCAGTCGGCGGGTTGGCTACACCTTC
CASSRRVGYTF
>NA|TRBV30|TRBD2|TRBJ2-5
TGTGCCTGGAAAAGACTAGCTGAGACCCAGTACTTC
CAWKRLAETQYF
>NA|TRBV6-4|NA|TRBJ1-1
TGTGCCAGCAGTGACGGGCGGGGCACTGAAGCTTTCTTT
CASSDGRGTEAFF
>NA|TRBV3-1/TRBV3-2|TRBD1|TRBJ1-1
TGTGCCAGCGCAGGGGGCGGCACTGAAGCTTTCTTT
CASAGGGTEAFF
>NA|TRBV30|TRBD1|TRBJ1-1
TGTGCCTGGAGATTCCTTGACAGGGGAGGCACTGAAGCTTTCTTT
CAWRFLDRGGTEAFF
>NA|TRBV29-1|TRBD1|TRBJ1-2
TGCAGCGCGCCGGGACAGGGTGACTATGGCTACACCTTC
CSAPGQGDYGYTF
>NA|TRBV24-1|TRBD2|TRBJ2-2
TGTGCCACCAGTAATGGACTAGCGGGGGGATCCGGGGAGCTGTTTTTT
CATSNGLAGGSGELFF
>NA|TRBV6-9|TRBD1|TRBJ1-5
TGTGCCATCTTCACCCACCGGGACAGTCAAATTTATAGCAATCAGCCCCAGCATTTT
CAIFTHRDSQIYSNQPQHF
>NA|TRBV28|TRBD2|TRBJ2-3
TGTGCCAGCAGCCGCCCGGGACTAGCGGGGGGAAGCACAGATACGCAGTATTTT
CASSRPGLAGGSTDTQYF
>NA|TRBV5-4|TRBD1|TRBJ2-7
TGTGCCAGCAGTCCGCCGGGACAGGGCTACGAGCAGTACTTC
CASSPPGQGYEQYF
>NA|TRBV18|TRBD1|TRBJ2-2
TGTGCCAGCTCACCTCGGCAGGGACAGCCAGGACGGAACACCGGGGAGCTGTTTTTT
CASSPRQGQPGRNTGELFF
>NA|TRBV29-1|NA|TRBJ1-3
TGCAGCGTTGTCGGGTACTCTGGAAACACCATATATTTT
CSVVGYSGNTIYF
>many|TRBV3-1/TRBV3-2|NA|TRBJ1-2
TGTGCCAGCAGCCAAGATCTATCGACAAACTATGGCTACACCTTC
CASSQDLSTNYGYTF
>NA|TRBV7-3|TRBD2|TRBJ2-3
TGTGCCAGCAGCAATCCGGGACTAGCGGGCCCAGATACGCAGTATTTT
CASSNPGLAGPDTQYF
>NA|TRBV9|TRBD2|TRBJ2-3
TGTGCCAGCAGCGCCCGGACTAGCGAAACAGATACGCAGTATTTT
CASSARTSETDTQYF
>NA|TRBV18|NA|TRBJ1-1
TGTGCCAGCTCACCATCGGGTAACACTGAAGCTTTCTTT
CASSPSGNTEAFF
>NA|TRBV2|NA|TRBJ1-1
TGTGCCAGCAGTGTAGAGGGGGTCACTGAAGCTTTCTTT
CASSVEGVTEAFF
>NA|TRBV5-4|TRBD2|TRBJ2-5
TGTGCCAGCAGGGAGACTAGCGGGGGGGCCGTGGAGACCCAGTACTTC
CASRETSGGAVETQYF
>NA|TRBV6-1|TRBD1|TRBJ2-3
TGTGCCAGCAGTGAAGCGGGTCGGACAGGGGCGGGAGATACGCAGTATTTT
CASSEAGRTGAGDTQYF
>NA|TRBV5-6|NA|TRBJ1-2
TGTGCCAGCAGCTTGCCAGGGGCGGGCTATGGCTACACCTTC
CASSLPGAGYGYTF
>NA|TRBV7-9|NA|TRBJ1-1
TGTGCCAGCAGCTTAACTTTTACCCGGGACAACATGAACACTGAAGCTTTCTTT
CASSLTFTRDNMNTEAFF
>few|TRBV9|NA|TRBJ1-3
TGTGCCAGCAGCGCCCTCGCGGAAGGAAACACCATATATTTT
CASSALAEGNTIYF
>NA|TRBV18|NA|TRBJ1-4
TGTGCCAGCTCACCTCTCGGGATTACCGATGAAAAACTGTTTTTT
CASSPLGITDEKLFF
>NA|TRBV5-1|TRBD1|TRBJ2-7
TGCGCCAGCAGCTCGGGACAGGGGTACGAGCAGTACTTC
CASSSGQGYEQYF
>NA|TRBV18|NA|TRBJ1-5
TGTGCCAGCTCTCCAGGGGAGGTGAATCAGCCCCAGCATTTT
CASSPGEVNQPQHF
>NA|TRBV3-1/TRBV3-2|NA|TRBJ1-5
TGTGCCAGCAGCCAAGGTACGGGTAGCAATCAGCCCCAGCATTTT
CASSQGTGSNQPQHF
>NA|TRBV7-2|TRBD2|TRBJ2-2
TGTGCCAGCAGCTTAGGACCGCCGGGGGGTAAAACCGGGGAGCTGTTTTTT
CASSLGPPGGKTGELFF
>NA|TRBV28|NA|TRBJ1-6
TGTGCCAGCAGTTTACTGGCAGATTCACCCCTCCACTTT
CASSLLADSPLHF
>NA|TRBV9|TRBD1|TRBJ2-3
TGTGCCAGCAGCGTAGGGGCTATGGACAGGGAGGCAGATACGCAGTATTTT
CASSVGAMDREADTQYF
>once|TRBV6-1|TRBD2|TRBJ2-7
TGTGCCAGCAGTGAAATAGGATCATCTAGCGGCCGCTTCGAGCAGTACTTC
CASSEIGSSSGRFEQYF
>few|TRBV11-2|NA|TRBJ2-7
TGTGCCAGCAGCTTAGACGCCTACGAGCAGTACTTC
CASSLDAYEQYF
>NA|TRBV2|NA|TRBJ1-5
TGTGCCAGCCGGACTGGCCCCCCGTCGCCCCAGCATTTT
CASRTGPPSPQHF
>NA|TRBV19|NA|TRBJ1-1
TGTGCCAGTAGTACCCAGACAGGTCATGTCTCCATGAACACTGAAGCTTTCTTT
CASSTQTGHVSMNTEAFF
>NA|TRBV5-4|NA|TRBJ1-1
TGTGCCAGCAGTTTTCCTGACGAGGCTGAAGCTTTCTTT
CASSFPDEAEAFF